This TCR beta chain was retrieved from a study of T cell responses to AZD1222 COVID-19 vaccine. On the study more broadly: Second-dose groups at about 4 or about 12 weeks were pooled.

Generated by immunoSEQ multiplex PCR, the TCRdb table keeps only in-frame clones and is missing some. The data contain 90,000 to 120,000 clones, around 90% of them singletons. The CDR3 covers 15 residues. V was trimmed by 3 bases and J by 4 bases, leaving 15 bases between them. The germline gives CDR1 MNHNS, CDR2 SASEGT. The chain couples TRBV6-1 to TRBJ1-2; D gene ambiguous. This sequence originates from an adult in good health. The starting material was peripheral blood, obtained on day 0 of AZD1222 vaccination. The CDR3 loop reads CASSESPVKSYGYTF. The CDR3 DNA reads TGTGCCAGCAGTGAGTCCCCCGTCAAGAGCTATGGCTACACCTTC.